The rows below give T cell receptor beta chains drawn from one sample of a study of neoadjuvant anti-PD-1 for oral cavity cancer. Only in-frame clones appear in the TCRdb table, and some are missing; sequencing was by immunoSEQ multiplex PCR. The table includes about 14,000 clones, roughly 73% detected once. Material: PBMCs, obtained before nivolumab (anti-PD-1) treatment. The receptors shown here come from a person aged 35-79 years with oral cavity squamous cell carcinoma. Both conserved end residues are part of each CDR3. D genes are given only for firm matches. Clone size, where shown, is once, few, many, or a class for clones that have expanded.

NA	TRBD1	TRBJ1-1	TRBV15	CATARGFRNTEAFF	TGTGCCACCGCCAGGGGGTTCCGGAACACTGAAGCTTTCTTT
few	NA	TRBJ2-4	TRBV2	CASCLGQINIQYF	TGTGCCAGCTGTCTTGGCCAGATAAACATTCAGTACTTC
few	TRBD1	TRBJ1-5	TRBV27	CASIPTGAALAQPQHF	TGTGCCAGCATCCCAACAGGGGCTGCGTTGGCACAGCCCCAGCATTTT
few	TRBD2	TRBJ2-1	TRBV2	CAMRLAGGPYEQFF	TGTGCCATGCGACTAGCGGGAGGGCCATATGAGCAGTTCTTC
NA	NA	TRBJ2-3	TRBV6-6	CASHGSTDTQYF	TGTGCCAGCCACGGCAGCACAGATACGCAGTATTTT
NA	TRBD1	TRBJ2-7	TRBV6-5	CASSYNRDSEQYF	TGTGCCAGCAGTTACAACCGGGACAGCGAGCAGTACTTC
NA	NA	TRBJ1-1	TRBV30	CAWRDWDGRFGAEAFF	TGTGCCTGGAGGGATTGGGACGGCCGCTTTGGGGCTGAAGCTTTCTTT
few	NA	TRBJ1-1	TRBV4-2	CASSQVRGIQQGRPEAFF	TGTGCCAGCAGCCAAGTACGTGGTATCCAACAGGGACGTCCTGAAGCTTTCTTT
NA	NA	TRBJ1-1	TRBV7-9	CASSLGQNTEAFF	TGTGCCAGCAGCCTCGGACAGAACACTGAAGCTTTCTTT
NA	NA	TRBJ2-1	TRBV19	CASNALYSGEQFF	TGTGCCAGTAACGCTCTGTATAGCGGTGAGCAGTTCTTC
few	NA	TRBJ1-5	TRBV27	CASSSDMLSNQPQHF	TGTGCCAGCAGTTCAGACATGTTGAGCAATCAGCCCCAGCATTTT
NA	NA	TRBJ1-6	TRBV7-9	CASSLVRFTDRSHNSPLHF	TGTGCCAGCAGCTTAGTCCGCTTTACCGACAGGAGCCATAATTCACCCCTCCACTTT
few	NA	TRBJ1-5	TRBV19	CASSTVKNQPQHF	TGTGCCAGTAGTACGGTCAAGAATCAGCCCCAGCATTTT
NA	NA	TRBJ1-1	TRBV30	CAWSVLGRGVAEAFF	TGTGCCTGGAGTGTACTAGGGCGGGGGGTCGCTGAAGCTTTCTTT
NA	NA	TRBJ2-2	TRBV2	CASRSQGGGVTGELFF	TGTGCCAGCAGAAGTCAGGGGGGAGGGGTCACCGGGGAGCTGTTTTTT
NA	TRBD1	TRBJ1-2	TRBV2	CASSGTGVYGYTF	TGTGCCAGCAGTGGGACAGGGGTATATGGCTACACCTTC
NA	TRBD1	TRBJ2-2	TRBV4-1	CASSPPQGASTGELFF	TGCGCCAGCAGCCCCCCACAGGGGGCATCGACCGGGGAGCTGTTTTTT
NA	NA	TRBJ1-5	TRBV18	CASSLSRGSNQPQHF	TGTGCCAGCTCATTGTCACGGGGTAGCAATCAGCCCCAGCATTTT
NA	TRBD1	TRBJ1-2	TRBV11-2	CASSLFQDRGFGIYGYTF	TGTGCCAGCAGCTTATTTCAGGACAGGGGCTTTGGGATATATGGCTACACCTTC
NA	NA	TRBJ2-7	TRBV29-1	CSVERGAGEQYF	TGCAGCGTTGAACGGGGGGCTGGGGAGCAGTACTTC
NA	NA	TRBJ1-6	TRBV7-9	CASSLIGSLANSPLHF	TGTGCCAGCAGCTTAATCGGGTCTTTGGCCAATTCACCCCTCCACTTT
NA	TRBD1	TRBJ2-7	TRBV5-1	CASSDRGDPYEQYF	TGCGCCAGCAGTGACAGGGGGGATCCCTACGAGCAGTACTTC
NA	NA	TRBJ1-2	TRBV30	CAWSRQGVYGYTF	TGTGCCTGGAGTCGTCAGGGTGTTTATGGCTACACCTTC
NA	NA	TRBJ2-2	TRBV10-1	CASRAGQHTGELFF	TGCGCCAGCAGAGCTGGACAGCACACCGGGGAGCTGTTTTTT
NA	TRBD2	TRBJ2-1	TRBV27	CASSFSGVHNEQFF	TGTGCCAGCAGTTTTAGCGGGGTACACAATGAGCAGTTCTTC
NA	TRBD1	TRBJ1-2	TRBV30	CAWSPTGLYYGYTF	TGTGCCTGGAGTCCGACAGGGCTTTACTATGGCTACACCTTC
NA	NA	TRBJ1-5	TRBV6-6	CASRKAVSNQPQHF	TGTGCCAGCAGGAAGGCAGTTAGCAATCAGCCCCAGCATTTT
NA	NA	TRBJ2-3	TRBV5-1	CASSLGAALDTQYF	TGCGCCAGCAGCTTGGGAGCGGCCCTCGATACGCAGTATTTT
NA	NA	TRBJ1-2	TRBV25-1	CASSESVFNYGYTF	TGTGCCAGCAGTGAATCAGTATTCAACTATGGCTACACCTTC
once	NA	TRBJ2-1	TRBV29-1	CSVEISSWGSSYNEQFF	TGCAGCGTTGAAATCTCTTCCTGGGGGAGCTCCTACAATGAGCAGTTCTTC
NA	NA	TRBJ1-5	TRBV6-5	CASSEEGPPQPQHF	TGTGCCAGCAGTGAAGAGGGGCCCCCTCAGCCCCAGCATTTT
once	TRBD1	TRBJ1-1	TRBV5-1	CASSKRGRTGRNTEAFF	TGCGCCAGCAGCAAACGGGGAAGGACAGGCCGGAACACTGAAGCTTTCTTT
NA	TRBD1	TRBJ2-3	TRBV5-6	CASSLRTGVSADTQYF	TGTGCCAGCAGCTTGCGGACAGGGGTGAGCGCAGATACGCAGTATTTT
NA	NA	TRBJ1-1	TRBV5-4	CASRWRPVPGTEAFF	TGTGCCAGCAGATGGAGGCCCGTCCCGGGGACTGAAGCTTTCTTT
NA	TRBD1	TRBJ1-5	TRBV2	CASSEEGTGPGFVYF	TGTGCCAGCAGTGAAGAAGGGACAGGTCCTGGTTTCGTGTATTTT
few	NA	TRBJ1-2	TRBV10-3	CAISERDTRSYGYTF	TGTGCCATCAGTGAGAGGGACACACGGTCCTATGGCTACACCTTC
NA	NA	TRBJ2-7	TRBV10-3	CAISDRLPTEQYF	TGTGCCATCAGTGACAGATTACCTACGGAGCAGTACTTC
NA	TRBD2	TRBJ2-7	TRBV19	CASSRTPSGISYEQYF	TGTGCCAGTAGTAGGACTCCTAGCGGGATCTCCTACGAGCAGTACTTC
NA	NA	TRBJ2-2	TRBV5-6	CASSPRVGELFF	TGTGCCAGCAGCCCGAGGGTCGGGGAGCTGTTTTTT
NA	TRBD1	TRBJ2-2	TRBV9	CASSPGQGTGELFF	TGTGCCAGCAGCCCCGGACAGGGAACCGGGGAGCTGTTTTTT
NA	TRBD1	TRBJ1-5	TRBV5-4	CASSIHGTGQGQPQHF	TGTGCCAGCAGCATCCACGGGACAGGGCAGGGGCAGCCCCAGCATTTT
NA	NA	TRBJ2-7	TRBV19	CATASGTSSYEQYF	TGTGCCACCGCGTCGGGGACCAGCTCCTACGAGCAGTACTTC
few	NA	TRBJ2-5	TRBV6-1	CASSGESGTQETQYF	TGTGCCAGCAGTGGTGAATCCGGGACCCAAGAGACCCAGTACTTC
NA	NA	TRBJ1-1	TRBV18	CASSPLGGASKAFF	TGTGCCAGCTCACCACTGGGGGGGGCCTCCAAAGCTTTCTTT
once	NA	TRBJ1-1	TRBV5-1	CASSALQGMNTEAFF	TGCGCCAGCAGCGCCCTACAGGGAATGAACACTGAAGCTTTCTTT
NA	TRBD1	TRBJ1-2	TRBV6-5	CARLNRGLYGYTF	TGTGCCAGGCTCAACAGGGGACTCTATGGCTACACCTTC
NA	NA	TRBJ2-1	TRBV4-1	CASSQDGSSYNEQFF	TGCGCCAGCAGCCAAGACGGAAGCTCCTACAATGAGCAGTTCTTC
NA	TRBD2	TRBJ2-3	TRBV4-1	CASSQDVSGGTQYF	TGCGCCAGCAGCCAAGACGTTAGCGGGGGAACGCAGTATTTT
few	TRBD1	TRBJ1-2	TRBV15	CATSRYGQALTGYTF	TGTGCCACCAGCAGATATGGACAGGCCCTGACAGGCTACACCTTC
NA	NA	TRBJ1-3	TRBV7-9	CASSFVNFERSGNTIYF	TGTGCCAGCAGCTTCGTCAACTTCGAAAGATCTGGAAACACCATATATTTT
NA	NA	TRBJ2-1	TRBV10-2	CASSGSQGIHNEQFF	TGCGCCAGCAGTGGAAGTCAGGGTATCCACAATGAGCAGTTCTTC
NA	NA	TRBJ1-5	TRBV12-5	CASGLEGVGLGPQHF	TGTGCTAGTGGTTTGGAAGGGGTGGGGTTGGGGCCCCAGCATTTT
once	TRBD1	TRBJ1-1	TRBV25-1	CASSRGQLNTEAFF	TGTGCCAGCAGTAGGGGACAGTTGAACACTGAAGCTTTCTTT
NA	TRBD1	TRBJ1-2	TRBV6-5	CASRGIGQGNGFTF	TGTGCCAGCAGAGGGATTGGACAGGGTAATGGCTTCACCTTC
NA	TRBD1	TRBJ2-7	TRBV23-1	CASSHRTGGFYEQYF	TGCGCCAGCAGTCACCGGACAGGGGGCTTCTACGAGCAGTACTTC
NA	NA	TRBJ2-5	TRBV5-6	CASSLRAREETQYF	TGTGCCAGCAGCTTGAGGGCCAGGGAAGAGACCCAGTACTTC
NA	TRBD1	TRBJ2-5	TRBV5-4	CASSPRAGGDLKTQYF	TGTGCCAGCAGCCCCAGGGCAGGGGGCGATTTAAAGACCCAGTACTTC
NA	NA	TRBJ2-2	TRBV15	CATSRDLSGAGELFF	TGTGCCACCAGCAGAGATTTGTCCGGGGCCGGGGAGCTGTTTTTT
NA	NA	TRBJ2-5	TRBV2	CASSEARSGETQYF	TGTGCCAGCAGTGAAGCACGGAGCGGGGAGACCCAGTACTTC